These 2 T cell receptor beta chains originate from one sample sequenced in a study of T cell repertoires in cytomegalovirus infection. TCRdb re-analysed the reads in MiXCR, keeping a single row per CDR3 protein. The table has fewer than 850,000 distinct CDR3 sequences, 25% to 30% seen once; the top ten hold 10% to 15%. Antigens of these TCRs are unknown. The specimen was cultured CD8+ T cells from PBMCs, collected from culture after CMV antigen stimulation. Receptor source: a human donor in good health (CMV status not recorded). Some clones in this sample may be carry-over from other donors' samples.

The rearrangement uses TRBV15 and TRBJ2-1, with D uncertain. V gave up 6 bases and J gave up 2 bases, with 20 bases separating them. There are 17 residues in the CDR3. Germline V gene data show CDR1 as LNHNV and CDR2 as YYDKDF (reference sequence). CDR3 nucleotide sequence: TGTGCCACCAGTACCACGAGATCCGGAGCCGCCTACAATGAGCAGTTCTTC. Protein sequence: CATSTTRSGAAYNEQFF.

This clonotype was seen a few times. V gene TRBV15 combines with J gene TRBJ2-1; 13 positions agree with TRBD2. The CDR3 consists of 17 residues. CDR1 and CDR2 (germline): LNHNV, YYDKDF (reference sequence). The J segment lost 9 bases and the V segment lost 5 bases, leaving 13 bases of the junction unmatched. CDR3 protein: CATSEGLAGVRGAEQFF. For the CDR3, the DNA is TGTGCCACCAGCGAAGGACTAGCGGGGGTAAGAGGTGCTGAGCAGTTCTTC. Full variable domain (remainder filled in from reference TRBV15 and TRBJ2-1): DAMVIQNPRYQVTQFGKPVTLSCSQTLNHNVMYWYQQKSSQAPKLLFHYYDKDFNNEADTPDNFQSRRPNTSFCFLDIRSPGLGDTAMYLCATSEGLAGVRGAEQFFGPGTRLTVL.